This TCR beta chain was profiled in a study of blood T cells in healthy people across ages. This clonotype was counted between two and nine times. The target antigen is unknown. Study observations and caveats: Naive T cell percentage and TCR beta diversity correlated strongly. Investigators viewed diversity estimates from one million T cells as underestimates, the study reported. TCR beta diversity per million T cells fell roughly linearly with age.

The use of a sample-barcoded 5' primer and a J-beta primer mix characterized a second PCR of about 6 to 11 cycles. Through a template-switch adaptor with 12 random nucleotides, each cDNA molecule received a tag. Each CDR3 protein gets one entry after TCRdb re-called the 5' RACE reads with MiXCR. The repertoire holds 1.5 million to 2 million distinct CDR3 sequences, with 28% as singletons. In germline, CDR1 is SGHTA, CDR2 FQGNSA. Trimming stripped 2 bases from V and 6 bases from J, with 14 bases between. The CDR3 length is 15 residues. Sequenced material: blood. The source is a woman aged 25 to 39 in good health. The V call is TRBV7-2, the J call TRBJ2-1; perhaps D is TRBD1 or TRBD2 (5 bases each). This chain's CDR3 is CASSLHRERGNEQFF. As DNA, the CDR3 is TGTGCCAGCAGCTTACATCGAGAGAGGGGCAATGAGCAGTTCTTC.